Described below is a single T cell receptor (beta chain) sequence and its context. This sample is drawn from a study of blood T cell repertoires in COVID-19. Study summary: PBMCs, B-cell-depleted T cells, or T cells provided the cDNA or gDNA that made up the material.

Original data processing: Nucleated cell number was recorded as an estimate derived from reference gene primer amplification. Sequencing used immunoSEQ multiplex PCR; TCRdb keeps in-frame clones, though not all of them. The V and J calls and clone size are taken from that table; D and trimming were inferred from the DNA. The table includes some 180,000 clones, approximately 90% detected once. Trimming removed 4 bases at V and 2 bases at J, with 10 bases between. This CDR3 is 14 amino acids long. Per germline, CDR1 KGHDR and CDR2 SFDVKD. The sequence came from a man aged 50 or older who had recovered from COVID-19. The chain couples TRBV24-1 to TRBJ1-2; no clear D. The sample was peripheral blood. As DNA, the CDR3 is TGTGCCACCAGTGAGGGAGGGTCCAACTATGGCTACACCTTC. As protein: CATSEGGSNYGYTF.